This T cell receptor (beta chain) was documented in a study of beta chain features in type 1 diabetes. General study results and limits: Whether HLA type influences TCRB rearrangement remained unresolved here. Shorter TCRB CDR3s, moderately but significantly so, were found in Type 1 diabetes patients in all four CD4+ subsets.

This clone has a single count. The antigen remains unidentified. cDNA synthesis used the whole RNA isolate, giving expressed TCRB sequences. TCRdb's copy holds only in-frame clones and misses some; the assay was immunoSEQ multiplex PCR. Of roughly 240,000 clones detected, roughly 25% appear once; the ten largest clones hold roughly 0.011%. Germline V lookup: CDR1 SNHLY, CDR2 FYNNEI. Trimming shortened V by 2 bases and J by 4 bases, and 11 bases separated the two germline ends. The CDR3 contains 14 residues. Sorting with CD45RO/CCR7/CD25/CD127/CD95/CD27 yielded naive, central memory, regulatory and stem-like memory CD4+ cells.

This TCR was sampled from a woman aged 25 to 39 with type 1 diabetes. The sequenced material came from naive CD4+ T cells from blood. J is TRBJ1-1 and V is TRBV2, with a tentative D call TRBD1 (5 bases). DNA for the CDR3: TGTGCCAGCAGTGAATGGGGGGTCGGCACTGAAGCTTTCTTT. Translation gives CASSEWGVGTEAFF. The full variable domain, its missing parts supplied by reference TRBV2 and TRBJ1-1, is EPEVTQTPSHQVTQMGQEVILRCVPISNHLYFYWYRQILGQKVEFLVSFYNNEISEKSEIFDDQFSVERPDGSNFTLKIRSTKLEDSAMYFCASSEWGVGTEAFFGQGTRLTVV.